This T cell receptor beta chain was sequenced during a study of beta chain features in type 1 diabetes. Per germline, CDR1 SEHNR and CDR2 FQNEAQ (reference sequence). The V segment lost 5 bases and the J segment 4 bases; nucleotides outside the gene matches: 6. The CDR3 runs 15 residues. Investigators reverse transcribed all isolated RNA, so they sequenced expressed TCRB transcripts. Some clones are missing from TCRdb's copy, which holds only in-frame ones; the method was immunoSEQ multiplex PCR. The table has some 900,000 clones, about a sixth seen once; the top ten hold about 0.02%. The sequencing sample was made of naive CD4+ T cells from blood. This receptor was obtained from a young woman in good health. This chain joins TRBV7-9 and TRBJ2-3, with 10 nucleotides matching TRBD2. CDR3 bases: TGTGCCAGCAGCAACCTAGCGGGAGCATCAGATACGCAGTATTTT. Its protein product is CASSNLAGASDTQYF. Using reference TRBV7-9 and TRBJ2-3 for the parts outside the CDR3, the full variable domain is DTGVSQNPRHKITKRGQNVTFRCDPISEHNRLYWYRQTLGQGPEFLTYFQNEAQLEKSRLLSDRFSAERPKGSFSTLEIQRTEQGDSAMYLCASSNLAGASDTQYFGPGTRLTVL.